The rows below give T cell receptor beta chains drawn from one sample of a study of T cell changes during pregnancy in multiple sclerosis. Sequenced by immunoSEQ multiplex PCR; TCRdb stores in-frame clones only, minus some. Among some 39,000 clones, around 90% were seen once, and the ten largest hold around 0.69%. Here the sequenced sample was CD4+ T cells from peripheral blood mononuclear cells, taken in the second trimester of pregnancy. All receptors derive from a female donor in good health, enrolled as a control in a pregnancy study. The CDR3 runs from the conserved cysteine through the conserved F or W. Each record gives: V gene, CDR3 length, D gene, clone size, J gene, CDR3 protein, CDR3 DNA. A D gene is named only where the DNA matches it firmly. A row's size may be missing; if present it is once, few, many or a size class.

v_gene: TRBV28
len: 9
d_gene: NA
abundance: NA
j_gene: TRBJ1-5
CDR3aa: CATHQPQHF
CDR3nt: TGTGCCACTCATCAGCCCCAGCATTTT

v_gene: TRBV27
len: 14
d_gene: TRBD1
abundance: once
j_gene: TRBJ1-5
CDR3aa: CASSLQGASQPQHF
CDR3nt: TGTGCCAGCAGTTTACAGGGGGCAAGTCAGCCCCAGCATTTT

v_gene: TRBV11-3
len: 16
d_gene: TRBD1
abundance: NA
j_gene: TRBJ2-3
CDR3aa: CASSMNRGRERDTQYF
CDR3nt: TGTGCCAGCAGCATGAACAGGGGGCGGGAGAGAGATACGCAGTATTTT

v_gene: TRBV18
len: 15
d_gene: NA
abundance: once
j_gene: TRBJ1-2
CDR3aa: CASSRLEGGWRGYTF
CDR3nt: TGTGCCAGCTCACGACTTGAGGGAGGATGGCGCGGCTACACCTTC

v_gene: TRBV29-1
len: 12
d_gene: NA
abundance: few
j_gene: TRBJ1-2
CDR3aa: CSVEGQPYGYTF
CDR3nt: TGCAGCGTGGAAGGACAGCCCTATGGCTACACCTTC

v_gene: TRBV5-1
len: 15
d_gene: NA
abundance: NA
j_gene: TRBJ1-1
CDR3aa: CASSYYGQGRDEAFF
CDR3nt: TGCGCCAGCAGCTACTACGGCCAGGGGAGGGACGAAGCTTTCTTT

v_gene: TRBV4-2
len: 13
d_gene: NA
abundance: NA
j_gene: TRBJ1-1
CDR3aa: CASSQDLPTEAFF
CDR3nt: TGTGCCAGCAGCCAAGATCTCCCCACTGAAGCTTTCTTT

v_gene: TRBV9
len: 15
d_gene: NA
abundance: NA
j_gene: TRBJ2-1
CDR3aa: CASSGRGLATNEQFF
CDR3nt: TGTGCCAGCAGCGGAAGAGGGCTAGCCACCAATGAGCAGTTCTTC

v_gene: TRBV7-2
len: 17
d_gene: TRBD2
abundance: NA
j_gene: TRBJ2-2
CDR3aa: CASSLGPGGRSTGELFF
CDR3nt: TGTGCCAGCAGCTTAGGGCCGGGGGGGCGAAGCACCGGGGAGCTGTTTTTT

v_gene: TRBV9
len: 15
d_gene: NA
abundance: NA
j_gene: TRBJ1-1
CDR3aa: CASSVVGSGGTEAFF
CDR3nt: TGTGCCAGCAGCGTAGTAGGGTCGGGGGGAACTGAAGCTTTCTTT

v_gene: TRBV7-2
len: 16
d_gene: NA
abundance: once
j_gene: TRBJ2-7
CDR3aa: CASSSQAGAFLYEQYF
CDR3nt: TGTGCCAGCAGCTCCCAGGCGGGGGCCTTCCTCTACGAGCAGTACTTC

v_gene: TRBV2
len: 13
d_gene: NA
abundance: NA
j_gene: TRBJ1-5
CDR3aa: CASSVDSWGPQHF
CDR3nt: TGTGCCAGCAGTGTGGACAGTTGGGGGCCCCAGCATTTT

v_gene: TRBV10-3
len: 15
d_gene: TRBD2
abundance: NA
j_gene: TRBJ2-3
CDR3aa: CAISLAGGHGDTQYF
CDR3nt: TGTGCCATCAGTTTAGCGGGGGGGCACGGAGATACGCAGTATTTT

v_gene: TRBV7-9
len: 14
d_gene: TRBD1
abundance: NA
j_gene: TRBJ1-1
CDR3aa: CASSTRQGNTEAFF
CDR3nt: TGTGCCAGCAGCACGCGACAGGGGAACACTGAAGCTTTCTTT

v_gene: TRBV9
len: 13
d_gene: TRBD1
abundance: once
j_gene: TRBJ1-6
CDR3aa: CASTGTVNSPLHF
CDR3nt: TGTGCCAGCACCGGGACAGTAAATTCACCCCTCCACTTT

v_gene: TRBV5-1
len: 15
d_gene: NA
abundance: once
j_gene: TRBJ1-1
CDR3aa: CASSPYLVLNTEAFF
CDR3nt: TGCGCCAGCAGCCCCTACTTAGTCTTGAACACTGAAGCTTTCTTT

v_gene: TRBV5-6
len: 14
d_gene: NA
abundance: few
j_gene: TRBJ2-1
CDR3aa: CASTPAGARGEQFF
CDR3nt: TGTGCCAGCACCCCAGCAGGGGCTAGGGGTGAGCAGTTCTTC

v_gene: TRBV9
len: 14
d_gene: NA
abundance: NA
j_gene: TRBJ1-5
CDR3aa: CASSVGDSYQPQHF
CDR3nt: TGTGCCAGCAGCGTAGGAGACAGCTATCAGCCCCAGCATTTT

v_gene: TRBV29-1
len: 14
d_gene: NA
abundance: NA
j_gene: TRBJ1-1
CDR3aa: CSVLTSRTNTEAFF
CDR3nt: TGCAGCGTTCTGACCTCGAGGACTAACACTGAAGCTTTCTTT

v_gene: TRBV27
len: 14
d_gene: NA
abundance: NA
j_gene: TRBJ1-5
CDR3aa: CASRRGGLGSPQHF
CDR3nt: TGTGCCAGCAGACGAGGGGGACTAGGATCGCCCCAGCATTTT

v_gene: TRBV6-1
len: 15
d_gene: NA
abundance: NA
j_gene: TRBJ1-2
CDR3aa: CASSVDPRLPSGYTF
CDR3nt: TGTGCCAGCAGTGTGGATCCTCGACTTCCCTCTGGCTACACCTTC

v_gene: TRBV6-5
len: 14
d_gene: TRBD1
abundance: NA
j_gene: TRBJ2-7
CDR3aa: CASSYGRQGYEQYF
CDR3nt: TGTGCCAGCAGTTACGGGAGACAGGGCTACGAGCAGTACTTC

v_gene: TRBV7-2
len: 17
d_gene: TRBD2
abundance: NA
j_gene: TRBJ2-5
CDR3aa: CASSLAGRGGGGETQYF
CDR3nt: TGTGCCAGCAGCTTAGCGGGTCGGGGCGGGGGGGGAGAGACCCAGTACTTC

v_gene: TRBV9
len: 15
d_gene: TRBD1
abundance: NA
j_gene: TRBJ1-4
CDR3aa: CASSLRQGEDEKLFF
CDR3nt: TGTGCCAGCAGCTTAAGACAGGGAGAGGATGAAAAACTGTTTTTT

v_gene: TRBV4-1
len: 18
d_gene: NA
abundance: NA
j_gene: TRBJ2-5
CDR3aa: CASSQVVALGRPFFPQYF
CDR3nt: TGCGCCAGCAGCCAAGTCGTTGCCCTCGGCAGGCCATTTTTCCCCCAGTACTTC